This note documents a single T cell receptor (beta chain) sequence. Its cognate antigen is unknown. The data were obtained in a study of shared clonotypes between healthy human individuals. Study-wide results and caveats: Clonotype sharing across donors was expected to vary with sequencing depth. Larger estimated richness was generally recorded for naive subsets relative to memory subsets.

Sequenced by immunoSEQ multiplex PCR; TCRdb stores in-frame clones only, minus some. The repertoire holds roughly 2.6 million clones, with around 94% as singletons. Trimming stripped 5 bases from V and 5 bases from J, with 18 bases between. The germline V gene encodes CDR1 SGHAT and CDR2 FQNNGV. CDR3 size: 15 residues. This TCR was recovered from a man younger than 35 in good health. Material: naive CD4+ T cells sorted from blood. Documented subset: CD45RA+ positively selected. The J gene is TRBJ2-5, the V gene TRBV11-2; the D gene could be TRBD1 or TRBD2 (5 bases each). The CDR3 DNA is TGTGCCAGCAGCCGAACCGGGACGTACGGTGAGACCCAGTACTTC. This translates into CASSRTGTYGETQYF.